This TCR beta chain was profiled in a study of radiation and T cells in renal cell carcinoma. Time point specified: blood 4 weeks post-SBRT, at nephrectomy. As for treatment: 15 Gy SBRT to primary tumor, nephrectomy 4 weeks later. Using immunoSEQ multiplex PCR, the repertoire was profiled, and TCRdb retains in-frame clones only, with some absent. The table has 90,000 to 100,000 clones, 84% seen once. In germline, CDR1 is LNHDA, CDR2 SQIVND (reference sequence). The CDR3 covers 16 residues. The V end was cut by 4 bases, the J end by 4 bases, with 17 bases between. This clonotype was obtained from a man aged 60 to 75 with renal cell carcinoma. Sequenced here: blood, sampled from a patient whose treatment included radiotherapy and nephrectomy. The V gene is TRBV19, the J gene TRBJ2-1; TRBD2 might be the D (5 bases). The CDR3 DNA reads as TGTGCCAGTAGTACCGGGGTCTCACCCCCGTACAATGAGCAGTTCTTC. Translating it yields CASSTGVSPPYNEQFF.